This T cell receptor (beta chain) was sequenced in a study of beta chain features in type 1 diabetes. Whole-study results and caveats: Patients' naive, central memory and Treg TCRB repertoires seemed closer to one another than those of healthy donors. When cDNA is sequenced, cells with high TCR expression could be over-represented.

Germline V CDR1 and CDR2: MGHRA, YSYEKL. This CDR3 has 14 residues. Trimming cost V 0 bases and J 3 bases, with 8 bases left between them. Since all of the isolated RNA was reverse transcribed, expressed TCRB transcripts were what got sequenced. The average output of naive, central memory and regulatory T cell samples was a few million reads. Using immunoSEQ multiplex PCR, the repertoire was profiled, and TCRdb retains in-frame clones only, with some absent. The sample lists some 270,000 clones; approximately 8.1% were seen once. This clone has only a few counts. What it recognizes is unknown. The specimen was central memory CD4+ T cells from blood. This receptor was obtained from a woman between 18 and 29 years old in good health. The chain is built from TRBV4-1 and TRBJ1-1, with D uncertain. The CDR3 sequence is CASSQERTDTEAFF. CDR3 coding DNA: TGCGCCAGCAGCCAAGAGAGAACAGACACTGAAGCTTTCTTT.